The text below deals with one T cell receptor (beta chain). What it binds is unknown. One junction end disagrees with the germline gene, perhaps due to a read error. The length of the CDR3 is 14 residues. CDR1 SGHRS and CDR2 YFSETQ come from the germline V gene. The data originate from a study of blood T cells in healthy people across ages. Notes on the study in general: Per million T cells, TCR beta diversity dropped roughly linearly as age increased.

It was with a sample-barcoded 5' primer and a J-beta primer mix that a second PCR of about 6 to 11 cycles was run. From the 5' RACE reads, TCRdb called clonotypes with MiXCR, one entry per CDR3 protein. In the table there are over a million distinct CDR3 sequences, roughly a quarter of which are singletons. These same records also appear under a second study, on T cells of mothers and their children.

This sequence originates from a girl under 10 years old in good health. The specimen sequenced was blood. The rearrangement uses TRBV5-1 and TRBJ1-5, with 9 nucleotides matching TRBD1. CDR3 bases: TGCGCCAGCAGCTCCGGGACAGGGAATCGGCCCCAGCATTTT. This gives the protein CASSSGTGNRPQHF. Filled out from reference TRBV5-1 and TRBJ1-5, the complete variable domain reads KAGVTQTPRYLIKTRGQQVTLSCSPISGHRSVSWYQQTPGQGLQFLFEYFSETQRNKGNFPGRFSGRQFSNSRSEMNVSTLELGDSALYLCASSSGTGNRPQHFGDGTRLSIL.